This TCR beta chain is from a study of T cell responses to AZD1222 COVID-19 vaccine. Findings of the study overall: Only a handful of AZD1222 recipients, more than 5 in all, had baseline seropositivity. The sample set comprised mostly white British donors with more females, and clonal diversity was possibly underestimated. The study found Spike-specific TCR breadth and depth rose after two AZD1222 doses. Nearly half of the spike-specific TCRs reportedly recognize variant regions that carry no mutations.

Trimming at V came to 0 bases and at J to 3 bases, leaving 3 bases not matched to a gene. This CDR3 has 16 residues. Per germline, CDR1 SGDLS and CDR2 YYNGEE. Produced via immunoSEQ multiplex PCR; TCRdb's table is partial and in-frame only. The table lists some 150,000 clones, under 95% of them singletons, with 5% in the top ten. Turning to this clone: What it recognizes is unknown.

The TCR originated in an adult in good health. The chain combines TRBV9 with TRBJ2-2, with TRBD2 matching 9 bases. The material was peripheral blood, obtained on day 0 of AZD1222 vaccination. CDR3 sequence: CASSVAVAGDTGELFF. The CDR3 DNA sequence: TGTGCCAGCAGCGTAGCGGTAGCGGGGGACACCGGGGAGCTGTTTTTT.